A selection of T cell receptor beta chains follows, all from one sample in a study of cytomegalovirus exposure and HLA in healthy donors. Only in-frame clones appear in the TCRdb table, and some are missing; sequencing was by immunoSEQ multiplex PCR. Here the sample spans around 300,000 clones, just over 70% being singletons. Sequencing was done on a sample of PBMCs. Receptors were obtained from a female donor in good health and CMV-seronegative. Both conserved end residues are part of each CDR3.

J gene | V gene | CDR3 protein
TRBJ1-2 | TRBV28 | CASSRQGIYGYTF
TRBJ2-6 | TRBV5-4 | CASSLRERPSGANVLTF
TRBJ1-1 | TRBV19 | CASSTVLNTEAFF
TRBJ1-3 | TRBV13 | CASSLGGDGNTIYF
TRBJ1-5 | TRBV6-1 | CASRVTENQPQHF
TRBJ2-3 | TRBV7-9 | CASSSTGDTQYF
TRBJ1-2 | TRBV5-6 | CASSLGEWSDGYTF
TRBJ2-1 | TRBV7-9 | CASSFGTSGTSYNEQFF
TRBJ1-1 | TRBV7-9 | CSSIRMNTEAFF
TRBJ1-1 | TRBV7-8 | CASSLGREGTEAFF
TRBJ1-3 | TRBV5-1 | CASSLDPVGNTIYF
TRBJ2-7 | TRBV5-1 | CASSLAGTGGDEQYF
TRBJ1-5 | TRBV30 | CAWSRGQGAGNQPQHF
TRBJ1-1 | TRBV11-2 | CASSLERGMTEAFF
TRBJ2-5 | TRBV6-1 | CASSEVTGREQYF
TRBJ1-5 | TRBV2 | CASRPDRGDQPQHF
TRBJ2-3 | TRBV7-3 | CASSLLAGIGPDTQYF
NA | TRBV25-1 | CASRMGGEAHYEQYF
TRBJ2-1 | TRBV5-6 | CASSLGELLAVDNEQFF
TRBJ2-1 | TRBV5-1 | CASSWGGTSGSTGEQFF
TRBJ2-7 | TRBV25-1 | CATRRDSTYEQYF
TRBJ2-7 | TRBV6-1 | CASSEFGVAPPYEQYF
TRBJ1-5 | TRBV10-2 | CASSSQGKNQPQHF
TRBJ2-2 | TRBV7-8 | CASSLGFQGGELFF
TRBJ2-2 | TRBV7-9 | CASSPGLGNTGELFF
TRBJ2-3 | TRBV4-1 | CASSQLMREAVDTQYF
TRBJ1-1 | TRBV9 | CASSQQVGNTEAFF
TRBJ2-7 | TRBV9 | CASSEGGPSYEQYF
TRBJ2-3 | TRBV5-6 | CASSLAMSTDTQYF
TRBJ2-7 | TRBV27 | CASSSNRYEQYF
TRBJ2-2 | TRBV10-3 | CAISDGGSNTGELFF
TRBJ2-1 | TRBV5-1 | CASSLAWREGSYNEQFF
TRBJ2-7 | TRBV19 | CASSMLAGGYYEQYF
TRBJ2-1 | TRBV7-3 | CASSSRGTSGPYNEQFF
TRBJ2-7 | TRBV27 | CASSLSGLAGLSSYEQYF
TRBJ1-1 | TRBV19 | CASSMGLEDTEAFF
TRBJ2-1 | TRBV7-9 | CSSSSRLAGSGHEQFF
TRBJ1-2 | TRBV28 | CASSYSRTGVNYGYTF
TRBJ2-1 | TRBV27 | CASSLGQSTYNEQFF
TRBJ1-1 | TRBV18 | CASSPFVGTGPMNTEAFF
TRBJ2-3 | TRBV5-5 | CASSSPWGQKNTDTQYF
TRBJ2-7 | TRBV5-1 | CASSLGLTGEQYF
TRBJ2-7 | TRBV5-4 | CASSFFGGAEAGGRSQYF
TRBJ1-4 | TRBV28 | CASSLKEKLFF
TRBJ1-6 | TRBV9 | CASSARQWAPLHF
TRBJ2-5 | TRBV5-1 | CASSLGGPSYQETQYF
TRBJ2-1 | TRBV28 | CASSQTGFWEQFF
TRBJ2-7 | TRBV5-1 | CASSLAGGIKAASEQYF
TRBJ1-1 | TRBV5-1 | CASSSQGANTEAFF
TRBJ2-1 | TRBV5-1 | CASSPGQYYNEQFF